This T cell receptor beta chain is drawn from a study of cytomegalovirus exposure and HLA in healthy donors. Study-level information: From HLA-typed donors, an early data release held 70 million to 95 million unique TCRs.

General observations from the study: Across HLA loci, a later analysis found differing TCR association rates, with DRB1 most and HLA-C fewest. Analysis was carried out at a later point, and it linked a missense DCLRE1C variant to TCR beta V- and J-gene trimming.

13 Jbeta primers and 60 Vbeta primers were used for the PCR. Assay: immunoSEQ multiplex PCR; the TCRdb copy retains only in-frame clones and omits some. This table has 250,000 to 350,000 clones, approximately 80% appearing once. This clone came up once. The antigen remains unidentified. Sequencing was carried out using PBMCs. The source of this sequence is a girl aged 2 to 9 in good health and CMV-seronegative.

The CDR3 nucleotides read TGTGCCATCAGCCCTAATACCCTAGATACGCAGTATTTT. Amino acid sequence: CAISPNTLDTQYF. This chain uses TRBV10-3 with TRBJ2-3; no firm D call. This CDR3 comprises 13 residues. Germline lookup yields CDR1 ENHRY and CDR2 SYGVKD. Trimming left V 6 bases short and J 5 bases short, with 12 bases between.